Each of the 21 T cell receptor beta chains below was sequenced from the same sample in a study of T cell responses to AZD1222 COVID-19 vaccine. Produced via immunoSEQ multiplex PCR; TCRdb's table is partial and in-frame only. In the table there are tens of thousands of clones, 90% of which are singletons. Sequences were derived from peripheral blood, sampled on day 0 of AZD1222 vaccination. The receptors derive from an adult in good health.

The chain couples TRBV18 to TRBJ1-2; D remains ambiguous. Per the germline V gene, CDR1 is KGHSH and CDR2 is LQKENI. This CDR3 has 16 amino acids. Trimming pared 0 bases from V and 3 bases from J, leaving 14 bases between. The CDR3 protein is CASSPPSSGRHYGYTF. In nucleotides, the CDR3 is TGTGCCAGCTCACCACCGTCGTCAGGACGTCACTATGGCTACACCTTC.

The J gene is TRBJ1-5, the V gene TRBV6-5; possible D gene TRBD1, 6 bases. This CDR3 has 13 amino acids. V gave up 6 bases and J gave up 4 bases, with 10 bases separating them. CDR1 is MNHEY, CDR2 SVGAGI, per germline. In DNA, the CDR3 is TGTGCCAGCAGGAGGGGGGAGAATCAGCCCCAGCATTTT. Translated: CASRRGENQPQHF.

The CDR3 coding sequence is TGTGCCAGCAAAAAGGGTGATCAGCCCCAGCATTTT. Protein: CASKKGDQPQHF. The chain joins TRBV28 to TRBJ1-5, with unresolved D. CDR3 length equals 12 residues. The V gene lost 7 bases and the J gene lost 5 bases, with 9 bases spanning the gap. Germline V CDR1 and CDR2: MDHEN, SYDVKM. Full variable domain (remainder filled in from reference TRBV28 and TRBJ1-5): DVKVTQSSRYLVKRTGEKVFLECVQDMDHENMFWYRQDPGLGLRLIYFSYDVKMKEKGDIPEGYSVSREKKERFSLILESASTNQTSMYLCASKKGDQPQHFGDGTRLSIL.

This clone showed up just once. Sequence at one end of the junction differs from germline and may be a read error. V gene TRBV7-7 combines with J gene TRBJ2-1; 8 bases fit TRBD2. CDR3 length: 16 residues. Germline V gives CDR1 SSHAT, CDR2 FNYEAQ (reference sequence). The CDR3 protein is CASSLGLAGPNNEQFF. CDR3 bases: TGTGCTAGCAGCCTCGGGCTAGCGGGTCCGAACAATGAGCAGTTCTTC.

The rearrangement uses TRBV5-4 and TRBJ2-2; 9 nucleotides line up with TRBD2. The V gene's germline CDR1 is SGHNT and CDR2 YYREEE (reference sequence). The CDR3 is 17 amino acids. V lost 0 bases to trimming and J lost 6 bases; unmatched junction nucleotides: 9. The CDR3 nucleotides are TGTGCCAGCAGCTTGGGCGGGGCTAGCGGGACACCCGGGGAGCTGTTTTTT. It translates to CASSLGGASGTPGELFF. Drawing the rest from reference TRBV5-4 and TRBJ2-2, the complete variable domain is ETGVTQSPTHLIKTRGQQVTLRCSSQSGHNTVSWYQQALGQGPQFIFQYYREEENGRGNFPPRFSGLQFPNYSSELNVNALELDDSALYLCASSLGGASGTPGELFFGEGSRLTVL.

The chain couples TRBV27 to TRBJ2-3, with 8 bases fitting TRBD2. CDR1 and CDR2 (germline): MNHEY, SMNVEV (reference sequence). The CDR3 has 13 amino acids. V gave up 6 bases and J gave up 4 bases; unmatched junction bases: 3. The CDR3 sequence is CASRGLAADTQYF. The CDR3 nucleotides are TGTGCCAGCAGAGGACTAGCTGCAGATACGCAGTATTTT.

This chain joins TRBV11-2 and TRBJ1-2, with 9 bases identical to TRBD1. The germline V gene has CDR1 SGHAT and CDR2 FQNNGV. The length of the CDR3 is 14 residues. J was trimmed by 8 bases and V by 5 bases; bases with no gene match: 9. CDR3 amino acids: CASSPDRGREGYTF. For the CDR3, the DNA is TGTGCCAGCAGCCCGGACAGGGGCAGAGAGGGCTACACCTTC.

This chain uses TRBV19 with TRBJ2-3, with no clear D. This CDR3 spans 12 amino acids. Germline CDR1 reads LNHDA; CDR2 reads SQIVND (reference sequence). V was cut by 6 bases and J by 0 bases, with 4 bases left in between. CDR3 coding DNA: TGTGCCAGTAGACAAAGCACAGATACGCAGTATTTT. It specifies CASRQSTDTQYF.

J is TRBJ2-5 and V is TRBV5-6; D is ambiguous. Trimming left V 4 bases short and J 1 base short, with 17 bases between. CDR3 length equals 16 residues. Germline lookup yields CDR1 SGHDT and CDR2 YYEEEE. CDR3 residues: CASSPQFKSFQETQYF. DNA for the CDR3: TGTGCCAGCAGCCCACAATTTAAGAGTTTCCAAGAGACCCAGTACTTC.

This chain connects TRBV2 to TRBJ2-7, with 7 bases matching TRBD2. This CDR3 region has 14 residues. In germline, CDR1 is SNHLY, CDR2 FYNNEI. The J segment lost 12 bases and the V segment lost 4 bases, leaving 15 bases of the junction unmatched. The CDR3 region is CASSAVRSGTNRYF. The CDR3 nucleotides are TGTGCCAGCAGTGCTGTTCGTTCTGGGACTAATAGGTACTTC.

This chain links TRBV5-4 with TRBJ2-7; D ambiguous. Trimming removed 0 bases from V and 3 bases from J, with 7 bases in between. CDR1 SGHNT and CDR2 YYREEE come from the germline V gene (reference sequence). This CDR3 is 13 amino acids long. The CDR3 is CASSLGEYYEQYF. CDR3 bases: TGTGCCAGCAGCTTGGGGGAATACTACGAGCAGTACTTC.

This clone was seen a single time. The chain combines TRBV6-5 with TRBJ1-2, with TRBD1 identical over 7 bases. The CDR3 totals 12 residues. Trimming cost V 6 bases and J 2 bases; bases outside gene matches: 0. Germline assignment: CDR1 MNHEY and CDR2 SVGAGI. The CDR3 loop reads CASRGQNYGYTF. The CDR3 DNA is TGTGCCAGCAGGGGACAGAACTATGGCTACACCTTC.

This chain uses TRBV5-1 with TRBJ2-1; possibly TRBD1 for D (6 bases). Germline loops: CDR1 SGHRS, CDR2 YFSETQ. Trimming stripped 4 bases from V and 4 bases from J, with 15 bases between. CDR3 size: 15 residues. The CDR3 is CASSPPTDRYNEQFF. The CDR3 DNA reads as TGCGCCAGCAGCCCACCAACCGACAGGTACAATGAGCAGTTCTTC. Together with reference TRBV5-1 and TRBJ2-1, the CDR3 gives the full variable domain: KAGVTQTPRYLIKTRGQQVTLSCSPISGHRSVSWYQQTPGQGLQFLFEYFSETQRNKGNFPGRFSGRQFSNSRSEMNVSTLELGDSALYLCASSPPTDRYNEQFFGPGTRLTVL.

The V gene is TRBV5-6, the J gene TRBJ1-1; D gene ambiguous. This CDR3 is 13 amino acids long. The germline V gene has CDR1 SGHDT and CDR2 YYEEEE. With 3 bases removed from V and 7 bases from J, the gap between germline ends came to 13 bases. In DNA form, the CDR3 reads TGTGCCAGCAGCTGGGGTGCGGGGAGTGAAGCTTTCTTT. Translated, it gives CASSWGAGSEAFF.

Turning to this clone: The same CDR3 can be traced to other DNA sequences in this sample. The CDR3 protein is CASSLRGDTQYF. The CDR3 DNA is TGTGCCAGCAGTTTACGGGGAGATACGCAGTATTTT. The V and J genes are TRBV27 and TRBJ2-3; D might be TRBD2 (5 bases). This CDR3 is built from 12 residues. V was pared by 2 bases and J by 5 bases, with 5 bases between. Germline CDR1 MNHEY, CDR2 SMNVEV (reference sequence).

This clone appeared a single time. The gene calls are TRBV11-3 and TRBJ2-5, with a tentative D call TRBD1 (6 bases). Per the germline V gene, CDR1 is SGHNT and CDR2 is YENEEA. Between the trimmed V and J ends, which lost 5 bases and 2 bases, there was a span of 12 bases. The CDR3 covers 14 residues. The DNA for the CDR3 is TGTGCCAGCAGCCCGAGGACAGTGCAAGAGACCCAGTACTTC. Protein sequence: CASSPRTVQETQYF. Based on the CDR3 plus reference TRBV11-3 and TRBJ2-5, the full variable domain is EAGVVQSPRYKIIEKKQPVAFWCNPISGHNTLYWYLQNLGQGPELLIRYENEEAVDDSQLPKDRFSAERLKGVDSTLKIQPAELGDSAVYLCASSPRTVQETQYFGPGTRLLVL.

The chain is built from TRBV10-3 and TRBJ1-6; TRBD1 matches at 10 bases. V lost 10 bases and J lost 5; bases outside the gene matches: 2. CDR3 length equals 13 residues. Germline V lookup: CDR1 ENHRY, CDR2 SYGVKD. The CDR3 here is CATGTGDNSPLHF. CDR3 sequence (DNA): TGTGCCACGGGGACAGGGGATAATTCACCCCTCCACTTT.

CDR3 nucleotide sequence: TGTGCCAGCACCAACACGGCTGAAGCTTTCTTT. Protein sequence: CASTNTAEAFF. The chain combines TRBV12-3 or TRBV12-4 with TRBJ1-1; D call uncertain. The CDR3 is 11 residues long. Trimming pared 7 bases from V and 6 bases from J, leaving 9 bases between.

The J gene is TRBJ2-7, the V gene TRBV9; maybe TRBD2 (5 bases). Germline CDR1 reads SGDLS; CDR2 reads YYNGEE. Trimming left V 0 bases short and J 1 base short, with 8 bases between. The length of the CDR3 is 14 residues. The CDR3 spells CASSVEGDSYEQYF. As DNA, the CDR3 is TGTGCCAGCAGCGTAGAGGGAGATTCCTACGAGCAGTACTTC.

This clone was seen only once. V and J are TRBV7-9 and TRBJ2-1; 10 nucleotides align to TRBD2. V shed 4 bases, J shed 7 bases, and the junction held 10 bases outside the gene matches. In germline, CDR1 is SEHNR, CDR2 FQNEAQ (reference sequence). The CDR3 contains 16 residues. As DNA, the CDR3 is TGTGCCAGCAGCTCGAAGCGGGGGGGCTTCCTTAATGAGCAGTTCTTC. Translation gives CASSSKRGGFLNEQFF.

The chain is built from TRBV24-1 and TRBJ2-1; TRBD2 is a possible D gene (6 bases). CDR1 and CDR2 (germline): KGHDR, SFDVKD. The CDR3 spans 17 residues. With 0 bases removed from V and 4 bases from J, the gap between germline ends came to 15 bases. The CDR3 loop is CATSDLPRAGGYNEQFF. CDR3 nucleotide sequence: TGTGCCACCAGTGATTTGCCCCGGGCCGGGGGTTACAATGAGCAGTTCTTC.